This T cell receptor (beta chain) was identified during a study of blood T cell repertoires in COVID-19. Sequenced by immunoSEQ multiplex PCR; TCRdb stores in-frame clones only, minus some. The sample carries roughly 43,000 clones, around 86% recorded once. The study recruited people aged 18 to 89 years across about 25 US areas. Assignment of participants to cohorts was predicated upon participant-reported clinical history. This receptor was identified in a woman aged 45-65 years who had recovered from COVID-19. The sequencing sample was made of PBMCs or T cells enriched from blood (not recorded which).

CDR3 DNA: TGTGCCAGCAAAAGGGACACCAATCAGCCCCAGCATTTT. It encodes CASKRDTNQPQHF. The chain employs TRBV6-5 and TRBJ1-5, with a possible D match to TRBD1 (6 bases). V was trimmed by 7 bases and J by 3 bases, leaving 10 bases between them. CDR3 length equals 13 residues. The germline V gene encodes CDR1 MNHEY and CDR2 SVGAGI.